Listed here is a single T cell receptor (beta chain). The antigen remains unidentified. The CDR3 is 14 amino acids. The data stem from a study of T-cell memory formation after mild COVID-19. Overall study findings and caveats: Pre-infection memory already had some responding clones, implying cross-reactive memory joined.

5'RACE primed from the constant segment yielded TCR alpha and TCR beta cDNA libraries bearing sample barcodes and UMIs. TCRdb used MiXCR to reprocess the 5' RACE reads, holding one entry per CDR3 protein. Of roughly 220,000 distinct CDR3 sequences listed, approximately 10% are singletons. The chain couples TRBV21-1 to TRBJ1-6; the table assigns TRBD1, which was not confirmed against the DNA. TRBV21-1 is marked as a pseudogene. The material sequenced was PBMCs or a T cell subset sorted from them (not recorded which). This receptor was identified in a young man who had mild COVID-19 (a few samples of this study predate the infection). Cell type and time point are not known. The CDR3 DNA is TGTGCCAGCAGGACAGGGGCATATAATTCACCCCTCCACTTT. Translated, it gives CASRTGAYNSPLHF.